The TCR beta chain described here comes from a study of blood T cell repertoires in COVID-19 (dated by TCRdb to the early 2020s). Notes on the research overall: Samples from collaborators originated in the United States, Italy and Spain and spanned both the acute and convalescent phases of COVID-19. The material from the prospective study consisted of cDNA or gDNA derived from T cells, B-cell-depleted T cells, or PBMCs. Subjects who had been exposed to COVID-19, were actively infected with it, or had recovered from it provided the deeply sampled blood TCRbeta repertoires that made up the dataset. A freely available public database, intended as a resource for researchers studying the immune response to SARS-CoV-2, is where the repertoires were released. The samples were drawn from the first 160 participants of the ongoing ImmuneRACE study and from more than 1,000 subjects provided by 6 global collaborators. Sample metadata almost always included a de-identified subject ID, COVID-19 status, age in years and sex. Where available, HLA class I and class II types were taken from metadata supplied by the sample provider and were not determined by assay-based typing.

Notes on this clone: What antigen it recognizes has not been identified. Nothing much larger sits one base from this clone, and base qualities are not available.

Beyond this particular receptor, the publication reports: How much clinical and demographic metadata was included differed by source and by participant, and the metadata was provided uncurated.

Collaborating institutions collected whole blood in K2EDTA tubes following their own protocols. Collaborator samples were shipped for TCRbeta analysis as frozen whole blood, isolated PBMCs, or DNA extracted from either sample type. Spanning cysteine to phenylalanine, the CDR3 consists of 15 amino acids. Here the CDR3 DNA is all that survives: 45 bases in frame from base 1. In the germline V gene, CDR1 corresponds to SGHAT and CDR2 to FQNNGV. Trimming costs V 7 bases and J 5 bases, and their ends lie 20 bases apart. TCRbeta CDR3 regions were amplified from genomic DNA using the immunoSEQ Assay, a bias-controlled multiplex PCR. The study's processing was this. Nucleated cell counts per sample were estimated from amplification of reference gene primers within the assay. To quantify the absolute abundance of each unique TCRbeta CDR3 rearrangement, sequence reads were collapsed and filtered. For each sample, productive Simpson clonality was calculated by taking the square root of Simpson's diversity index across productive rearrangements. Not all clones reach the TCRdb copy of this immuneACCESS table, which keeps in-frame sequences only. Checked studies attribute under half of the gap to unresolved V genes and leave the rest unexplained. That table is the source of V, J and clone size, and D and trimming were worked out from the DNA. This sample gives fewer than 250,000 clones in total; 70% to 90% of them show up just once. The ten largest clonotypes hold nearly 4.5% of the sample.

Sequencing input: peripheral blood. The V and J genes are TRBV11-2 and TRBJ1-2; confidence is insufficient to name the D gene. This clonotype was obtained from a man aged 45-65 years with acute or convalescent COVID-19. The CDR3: CASTQLNRGEYGYTF. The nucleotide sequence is TGTGCCAGCACCCAGCTCAACCGGGGAGAGTATGGCTACACCTTC.